This TCR beta chain derives from a study of Ad26.COV2.S vaccination and SARS-CoV-2 variants. Looking at the study overall: As a participant in COV1001, the donor was in the Ad26.COV2.S trial arm.

Study outcomes and limitations: Marked by substantial breadth, spike-specific CD8+ and CD4+ T cell responses were reportedly seen after vaccination. Measures of TCR breadth and depth may have fallen short of total T cell responses.

The treatment here: around 19 received Ad26.COV2.S at low or high dose, single or two shots; about 5 received placebo; per-sample allocation not given. Sampling was performed 63 days after the first vaccine or placebo injection. Whoever gave the sample was an adult aged 18-55 years in Boston. Germline V gene sequence: CDR1 SEHNR, CDR2 FQNEAQ (reference sequence). V shed 6 bases and J shed 0 bases, with 21 bases lying between them. The CDR3 spans 18 residues. About this clone: Its target is unknown.

Method: immunoSEQ multiplex PCR; TCRdb's copy keeps in-frame clones and lacks some. This table has approximately 400,000 clones, under 90% appearing once. The gene calls are TRBV7-9 and TRBJ1-3; no clear D. Sample: peripheral blood, taken in a trial of Ad26.COV2.S vaccine versus placebo. This TCR derives from a person aged 18-65 years who received the Ad26.COV2.S COVID-19 vaccine or a placebo. The CDR3 loop reads CASRYKASGRRSGNTIYF. CDR3 DNA sequence: TGTGCCAGCAGGTACAAAGCCTCAGGCCGCCGCTCTGGAAACACCATATATTTT.